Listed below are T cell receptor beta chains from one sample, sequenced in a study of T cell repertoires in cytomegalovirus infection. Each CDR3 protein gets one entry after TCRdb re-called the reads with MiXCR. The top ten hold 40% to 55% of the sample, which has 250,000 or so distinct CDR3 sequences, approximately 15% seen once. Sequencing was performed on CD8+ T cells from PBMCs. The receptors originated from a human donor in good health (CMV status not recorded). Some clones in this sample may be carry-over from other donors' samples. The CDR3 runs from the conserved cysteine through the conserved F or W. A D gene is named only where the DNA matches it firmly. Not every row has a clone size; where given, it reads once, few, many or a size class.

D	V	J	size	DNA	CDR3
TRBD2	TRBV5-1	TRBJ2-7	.	TGCGCCAGCAGCCGGACTAGCGGGGGGGCCAAGGACGAGCAGTACTTC	CASSRTSGGAKDEQYF
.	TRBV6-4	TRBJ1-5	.	TGTGCCAGCAGTCTGTGGGGGCGGTATCAGCACCAGCATTTT	CASSLWGRYQHQHF
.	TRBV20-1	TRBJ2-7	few	TGCAGTGCTAGAGATCTTTCGGACAGAGCCTACGAGCAGTACTTC	CSARDLSDRAYEQYF
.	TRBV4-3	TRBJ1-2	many	TGCGCCAGCAGCACGGAGTGGGGGTCTAAATTGGGCGGCTACACCTTC	CASSTEWGSKLGGYTF
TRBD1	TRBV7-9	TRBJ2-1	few	TGTGCCAGCAGCTTAACCGAGACAGGGGTATGGAATGAGCAGTTCTTC	CASSLTETGVWNEQFF
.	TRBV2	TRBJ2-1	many	TGTGCCAGCAGAGAAACGACAGGGAGGCCCTACAATGAGCAGTTCTTC	CASRETTGRPYNEQFF
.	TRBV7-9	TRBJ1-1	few	TGTGCCAGCAGCTTCCCAAGGACAGACTACACTCCTTTGAACACTGAAGCTTTCTTT	CASSFPRTDYTPLNTEAFF
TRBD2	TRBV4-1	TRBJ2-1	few	TGCGCCAGCAGCCAAGGGACGCTAGCGGGGGGCCCCTTCCTAAACAATGAGCAGTTCTTC	CASSQGTLAGGPFLNNEQFF
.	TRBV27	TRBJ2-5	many	TGTGCCAGCACACCGCATTGGGGGAGTCAAGAGACCCAGTACTTC	CASTPHWGSQETQYF
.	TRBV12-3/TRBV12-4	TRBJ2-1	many	TGTGCCAGCAGCCTAGTGGGACCCTACAATGAGCAGTTCTTC	CASSLVGPYNEQFF
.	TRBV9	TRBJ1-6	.	TGTGCCAGCAGCCCGGACAGCATTTACACCCTCCACTTT	CASSPDSIYTLHF
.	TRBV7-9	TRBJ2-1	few	TGTGCCAGCAGCTTAGGGGGGTCCCAGTTCTTC	CASSLGGSQFF
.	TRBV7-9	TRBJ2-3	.	TGTGCCAGCAGCAGCACGAGGGGTTACACAGATACGCAGTATTTT	CASSSTRGYTDTQYF
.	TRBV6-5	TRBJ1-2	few	TGTGCCAGCAGCCTAGCCGCAGGGAAGGACTATGGCTACACCTTC	CASSLAAGKDYGYTF
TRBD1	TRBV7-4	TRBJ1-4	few	TGTGCCAGCACCTCTTCGTCAGGGGGCATCCCAACTAATGAAAAACTGTTTTTT	CASTSSSGGIPTNEKLFF
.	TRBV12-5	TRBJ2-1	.	TGTGCTAGTGGAATCAGACATGAGCAGTTCTTC	CASGIRHEQFF
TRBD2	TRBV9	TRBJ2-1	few	TGTGCCAGCAGCGATCCGGGGACTAGCGTGTACAATGAGCAGTTCTTC	CASSDPGTSVYNEQFF
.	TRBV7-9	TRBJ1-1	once	TGTGCCAGCAGCAAAAGCGGTTGGTCGAACACTGAAGCTTTCTTT	CASSKSGWSNTEAFF
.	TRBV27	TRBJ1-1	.	TGTGCCAGTTCAGTTTTGGGGGGCACTGAAGCTTTCTTT	CASSVLGGTEAFF
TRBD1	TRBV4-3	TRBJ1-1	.	TGCGCCAGCAGCCAAGATGGGACAGGGGGCACTGAAGCTTTCTTT	CASSQDGTGGTEAFF
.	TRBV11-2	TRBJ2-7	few	TGTGCCAGCAGCTTAGGACCCTTAGCCTACGAGCAGTACTTC	CASSLGPLAYEQYF
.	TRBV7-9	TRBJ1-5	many	TGTGCCAGCAGCCGGGGTGGTAGCAATCAGCCCCAGCATTTT	CASSRGGSNQPQHF
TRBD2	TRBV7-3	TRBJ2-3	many	TGTGCCAGCAGCTCTAGCGGGTCAAGCACAGATACGCAGTATTTT	CASSSSGSSTDTQYF
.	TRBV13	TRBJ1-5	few	TGTGCCAGCAGCCGGGGACGGGGGAATCAGCCCCAGCATTTT	CASSRGRGNQPQHF
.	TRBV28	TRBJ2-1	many	TGTGCCAGCAGTTTTCTAGGGGCGAATGAGCAGTTCTTC	CASSFLGANEQFF
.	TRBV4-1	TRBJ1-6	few	TGCGCCAGCAGCCACGGGACACTTAATTCACCCCTCCACTTT	CASSHGTLNSPLHF
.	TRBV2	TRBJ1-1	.	TGTGCCAGCACCGAGGGTCGGGTAACGGGGCCCACTGAAGCTTTCTTT	CASTEGRVTGPTEAFF
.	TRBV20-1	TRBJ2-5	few	TGCAGTGCTAGGCCAGCCACCCTCCAAGAGACCCAGTACTTC	CSARPATLQETQYF
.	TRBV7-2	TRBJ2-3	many	TGTGCCAGCAGCAATCGGGTTACAGTTTTGGATACGCAGTATTTT	CASSNRVTVLDTQYF
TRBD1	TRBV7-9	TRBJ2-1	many	TGTGCCAGCAGCCCCGCCCCGGACAGGGGCGAGCAGTTCTTC	CASSPAPDRGEQFF
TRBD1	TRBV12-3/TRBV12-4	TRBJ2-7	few	TGTGCCAGCACCATACAGGGGTACGAGCAGTACTTC	CASTIQGYEQYF
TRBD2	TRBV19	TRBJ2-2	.	TGTGCCACGTGGGAGGGGAGGAACACCGGGGAGCTGTTTTTT	CATWEGRNTGELFF
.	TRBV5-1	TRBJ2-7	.	TGCGCCAGCAGGGTTTCTAGCATCAACGAGCAGTACTTC	CASRVSSINEQYF
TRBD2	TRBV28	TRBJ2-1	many	TGTGCCAGCAGTCCCTCTAGCGGGGGCCGCTCCTACAATGAGCAGTTCTTC	CASSPSSGGRSYNEQFF
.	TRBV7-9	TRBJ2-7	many	TGTGCCAGCAGCTCCTCTCCAAGCGGAGCATACTCCTACGAGCAGTACTTC	CASSSSPSGAYSYEQYF
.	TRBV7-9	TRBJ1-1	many	TGTGCCAGCAGCTTAGCGCCGGACACTGAAGCTTTCTTT	CASSLAPDTEAFF
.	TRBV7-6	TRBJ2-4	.	TGTGCCGCCAGCACCATGCCCCCTTGGGGGGAAGTCAAAAACATTCAGTACTTC	CAASTMPPWGEVKNIQYF
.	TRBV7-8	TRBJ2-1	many	TGTGCCAGCAGCTTATTCGAGCCCCGTGGGGGTGAGCAGTTCTTC	CASSLFEPRGGEQFF
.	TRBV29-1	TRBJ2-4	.	TGCAGCGTTGTGGGGCCCTGTTTAGTAAACATTCAGTACTTC	CSVVGPCLVNIQYF
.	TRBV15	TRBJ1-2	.	TGTGCCACCAGCAGTGGTCCAGGCCACTATGGCTACACCTTC	CATSSGPGHYGYTF
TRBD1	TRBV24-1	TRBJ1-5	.	TGTGCCACCAGTGATTCCCCCGGGAGCAGGGGACAGTTACATCAGCCCCAGCATTTT	CATSDSPGSRGQLHQPQHF
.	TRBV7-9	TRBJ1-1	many	TGTGCCAGCAGTATTGTGGCCCGGGGGGAAGCTTTCTTT	CASSIVARGEAFF
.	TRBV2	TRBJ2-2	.	TGTGCCAGCAGTGAAACAGGGTGGGCGTTAACCGGGGAGCTGTTTTTT	CASSETGWALTGELFF
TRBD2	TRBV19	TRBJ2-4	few	TGTGCCAGTAGTTTGGGACGGGAGGGGGACATTCAGTACTTC	CASSLGREGDIQYF
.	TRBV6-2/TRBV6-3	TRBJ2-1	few	TGTGCCAGCAGTTACTCGATAGGTTGGGGCCGACCTATAAGTGAGCAGTTCTTC	CASSYSIGWGRPISEQFF
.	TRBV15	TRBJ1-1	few	TGTGCCACCAGCACCGGCCGGGACCGCCTGTCCCTCCCTCCTGAAGCTTTCTTT	CATSTGRDRLSLPPEAFF
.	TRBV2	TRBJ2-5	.	TGTGCCAGGAGGGGACGGGGGGCAGAGACCCAGTACTTC	CARRGRGAETQYF
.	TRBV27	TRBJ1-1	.	TGTGCCAGCAGTTTAACCTTCAGGGACCACACTGAAGCTTTCTTT	CASSLTFRDHTEAFF
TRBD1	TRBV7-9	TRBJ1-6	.	TGTGCCAGCAGCTTAACAGGGGATAATTCACCCCTCCACTTT	CASSLTGDNSPLHF